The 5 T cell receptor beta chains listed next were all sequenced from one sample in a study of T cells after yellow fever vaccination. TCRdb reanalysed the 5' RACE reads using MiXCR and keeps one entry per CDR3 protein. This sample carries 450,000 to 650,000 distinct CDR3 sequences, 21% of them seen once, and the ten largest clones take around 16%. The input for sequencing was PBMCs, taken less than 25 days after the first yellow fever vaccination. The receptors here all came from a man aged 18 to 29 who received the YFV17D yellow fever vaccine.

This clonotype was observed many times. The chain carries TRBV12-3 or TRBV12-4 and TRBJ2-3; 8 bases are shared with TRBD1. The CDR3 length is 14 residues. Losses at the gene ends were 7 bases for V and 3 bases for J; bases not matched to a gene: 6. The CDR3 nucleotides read TGTGCCAGCATACAGGGGGTTGCAACAGATACGCAGTATTTT. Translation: CASIQGVATDTQYF.

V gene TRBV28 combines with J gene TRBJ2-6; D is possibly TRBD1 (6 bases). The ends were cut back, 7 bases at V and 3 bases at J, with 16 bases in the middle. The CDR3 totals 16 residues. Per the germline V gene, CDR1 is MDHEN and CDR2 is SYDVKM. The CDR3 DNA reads TGTGCCAGCAATGGACAGCCCCTGAGTGGGGCCAACGTCCTGACTTTC. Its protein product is CASNGQPLSGANVLTF.

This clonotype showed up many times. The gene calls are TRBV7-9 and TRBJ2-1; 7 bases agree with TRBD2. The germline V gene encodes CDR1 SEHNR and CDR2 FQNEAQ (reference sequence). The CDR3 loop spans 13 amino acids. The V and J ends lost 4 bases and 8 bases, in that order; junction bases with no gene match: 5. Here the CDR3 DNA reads TGTGCCAGCAGCTCGGGACTAATAGATGAGCAGTTCTTC. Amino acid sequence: CASSSGLIDEQFF.

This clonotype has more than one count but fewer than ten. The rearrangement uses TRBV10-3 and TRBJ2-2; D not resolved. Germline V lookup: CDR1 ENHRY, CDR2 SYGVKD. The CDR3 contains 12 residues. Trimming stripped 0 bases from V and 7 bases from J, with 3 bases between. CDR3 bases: TGTGCCATCAGTGAGTCGGGCGGGGAGCTGTTTTTT. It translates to CAISESGGELFF.

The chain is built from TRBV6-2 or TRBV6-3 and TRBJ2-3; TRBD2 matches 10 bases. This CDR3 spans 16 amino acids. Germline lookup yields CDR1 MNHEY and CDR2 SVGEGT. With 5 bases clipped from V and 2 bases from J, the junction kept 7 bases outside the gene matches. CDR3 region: CASSNSLAGVTDTQYF. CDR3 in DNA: TGTGCCAGCAGTAATTCCCTAGCGGGGGTCACAGATACGCAGTATTTT.